Detailed here is one TCR beta chain. The antigen is not known. This specimen belongs to a study of shared clonotypes between healthy human individuals. Overall study findings and caveats: Generation probabilities of non-shared clonotypes were lower (relative to those shared by all four donors). Larger estimated richness was generally recorded for naive subsets relative to memory subsets.

Several immunoSEQ plates received, in even portions, the genomic DNA of each subset. Sequenced by immunoSEQ multiplex PCR; TCRdb stores in-frame clones only, minus some. The repertoire holds approximately 2.3 million clones, with more than 85% as singletons. The CDR3 consists of 14 residues. Germline V lookup: CDR1 SEHNR, CDR2 FQNEAQ (reference sequence). The V end lost 1 base, the J end lost 7 bases, and 14 bases lay between the germline ends. CD45RA+ naive and CD45RA-negative memory subsets were separated from CD4+ cells. The sample taken for sequencing was naive CD4+ T cells from PBMCs. Subset specified: CD45RA+ positively selected. This chain joins TRBV7-9 and TRBJ2-7, with D possibly matching TRBD1 (6 bases). The receptor was derived from a man younger than 35 in good health. Some clones in this sample may be carry-over from other donors' samples. The CDR3 region is CASSLVQGTGEQYF. As DNA, the CDR3 is TGTGCCAGCAGCTTAGTACAGGGAACCGGGGAGCAGTACTTC.